This entry features one T cell receptor (beta chain) sequence. The data derive from a study of blood T cell repertoires in COVID-19. About the study: Italy, Spain and the United States were the sources of the convalescent and acute COVID-19 samples. PBMCs, B-cell-depleted T cells, or T cells provided the cDNA or gDNA that made up the material.

V was clipped by 3 bases and J by 6 bases; unmatched bases: 11. The length of the CDR3 is 16 residues. From germline, CDR1 is KGHSH and CDR2 LQKENI. In the source study's methods: It was from reference gene primer amplification that nucleated cell counts were estimated. Measured with immunoSEQ multiplex PCR; TCRdb has only the in-frame clones, and not every one. The DNA was the basis for D and trimming; V, J and clone size are from that table. In the table there are approximately 500,000 clones, 80% to 90% of which are singletons. Sequencing input: peripheral blood. The TCR originated in a human donor in a cohort sampled during active COVID-19. This chain uses TRBV18 with TRBJ1-2; 9 bases fit TRBD1. CDR3 DNA sequence: TGTGCCAGCTCACCCGCGCGCCGGGACAGGGCGGATGGCTACACCTTC. Amino acids: CASSPARRDRADGYTF. The variable domain in full, with the rest retrieved from reference TRBV18 and TRBJ1-2, is NAGVMQNPRHLVRRRGQEARLRCSPMKGHSHVYWYRQLPEEGLKFMVYLQKENIIDESGMPKERFSAEFPKEGPSILRIQQVVRGDSAAYFCASSPARRDRADGYTFGSGTRLTVV.